This TCR beta chain was identified in a study of blood T cell repertoires in COVID-19. Across the whole study: Donors in Cohort 3 counted as recovered after two negative PCRs, clearance, or symptom resolution. Spain, Italy and the United States supplied samples that represented acute and convalescent COVID-19.

Assay used: immunoSEQ multiplex PCR; TCRdb lists only in-frame clones, some missing. This table has approximately 210,000 clones, around nine tenths appearing once. In germline, CDR1 is MNHEY, CDR2 SVGAGI. V dropped 5 bases and J dropped 2; count of bases not matched to a gene: 8. This CDR3 is built from 15 residues. This chain links TRBV6-5 with TRBJ2-7; the match to TRBD1 covers 8 bases. Sequencing used PBMCs or T cells enriched from blood (not recorded which). The clonotype originates from a man aged 25-45 years in a cohort exposed to, infected with or recovered from COVID-19 (not recorded which). CDR3 region: CASSRQGTGTYEQYF. Written as DNA, the CDR3 is TGTGCCAGCAGTAGACAGGGGACTGGTACCTACGAGCAGTACTTC.